The source of this TCR beta chain is a study of shared clonotypes between healthy human individuals. Trimming took 3 bases from V and 2 from J; bases not matched to a gene: 10. CDR1 SGHVS and CDR2 FQNEAQ come from the germline V gene. The CDR3 is 17 residues long. As to this clone: Its target is not known.

Study findings and constraints: Generally, naive subsets came out with larger estimated richness than memory subsets.

In the sorted-subset replicate PCRs, approximately 200 ng DNA, roughly 29,000 T cell genomes, was used. Under the authors' procedure: Junction-only immunoSEQ data arrived without quality scores, meaning filtering differed. Libraries were prepared by immunoSEQ multiplex PCR; TCRdb keeps only in-frame clonotypes and omits some of them. That table supplies the V and J calls and clone size; D and trimming were determined from the DNA. Of more than 2 million clones listed, approximately 95% are singletons. Cells designated naive CD8 were CD45RO-negative and were positively selected for CCR7, with terminally differentiated effector memory CD45RA+ cells excluded.

Sequencing input: naive CD8+ T cells sorted from blood. The chain links TRBV7-8 to TRBJ2-3, with 8 bases aligning to TRBD1. This receptor was identified in a young man in good health. CDR3 nucleotide sequence: TGTGCCAGCAGCTTCGATAGGACAGGGCCAAACACAGATACGCAGTATTTT. This gives the protein CASSFDRTGPNTDTQYF. Full variable domain (outside the CDR3, taken from reference TRBV7-8 and TRBJ2-3): GAGVSQSPRYKVAKRGQDVALRCDPISGHVSLFWYQQALGQGPEFLTYFQNEAQLDKSGLPSDRFFAERPEGSVSTLKIQRTQQEDSAVYLCASSFDRTGPNTDTQYFGPGTRLTVL.